These T cell receptor beta chains were read from a single sample in a study of blood T cell repertoires in COVID-19. The table came from immunoSEQ multiplex PCR; TCRdb's copy has only in-frame clones and leaves some out. The repertoire has about 400,000 clones, about 87% of them found once; the top ten carry 2.5% to 3.5%. The sequenced sample consisted of peripheral blood. The receptors shown here come from a human donor in a cohort sampled during active COVID-19. Both conserved end residues are trimmed from each CDR3. Each record gives: J gene, D gene, clone size, V gene, CDR3 protein. The D gene is left open where the match is weak. Size is omitted from some rows. Given values are once, few, many or a class for expanded clones.

TRBJ1-5 | TRBD1 | . | TRBV24-1 | ATNAGTESNQPQH
TRBJ1-2 | TRBD1 | . | TRBV18 | ASSPDRGHGYT
TRBJ2-5 | . | . | TRBV7-2 | ASSLARAPTQY
TRBJ2-7 | TRBD1 | few | TRBV28 | ASRDTGGIYEQY
TRBJ2-3 | TRBD1 | . | TRBV4-1 | ASSRSQGAYTDTQY
TRBJ2-7 | . | once | TRBV5-5 | ASSLRRGYSYEQY
TRBJ2-3 | TRBD1 | . | TRBV24-1 | ATSDPGGTQY
TRBJ1-1 | . | . | TRBV6-5 | ASRFGGNTEAF
TRBJ2-7 | TRBD2 | . | TRBV20-1 | SVKTSREQY
TRBJ2-3 | TRBD2 | . | TRBV3-1/TRBV3-2 | ASSPHGTSGGRTQY
TRBJ2-2 | . | . | TRBV29-1 | STTGNTGELF
TRBJ2-1 | TRBD2 | . | TRBV19 | ASSIDAKRGTYNEQF
TRBJ2-3 | TRBD1 | . | TRBV30 | AWDRVGTDTQY
TRBJ1-6 | . | few | TRBV19 | ATTAQGNSPLH
TRBJ2-7 | TRBD1 | . | TRBV24-1 | ATSGSFAGQGSSYEQY
TRBJ1-1 | . | . | TRBV3-1/TRBV3-2 | ASSQQPGDTEAF
TRBJ2-3 | . | . | TRBV5-5 | ASSLLSTGDTQY
TRBJ2-1 | . | . | TRBV5-5 | ASSLMFGGAYNEQF
TRBJ2-3 | . | . | TRBV5-6 | ASTQGDTQY
TRBJ2-5 | . | . | TRBV7-8 | ASSLGAEETQY
TRBJ1-4 | TRBD1 | . | TRBV5-1 | ASSIGTANEKLF
TRBJ2-3 | TRBD2 | . | TRBV25-1 | ASSEGSGKVEDTQY
TRBJ2-5 | . | . | TRBV2 | ASRKEDRQETQY
TRBJ2-7 | . | . | TRBV6-2/TRBV6-3 | ASSTPLALYEQY
TRBJ2-7 | . | few | TRBV30 | AWSVEGAYEQY
TRBJ2-1 | TRBD1 | once | TRBV28 | ASSQSGTGANEQF
TRBJ2-3 | . | . | TRBV3-1/TRBV3-2 | ASSQGVLTDTQY
TRBJ2-5 | TRBD2 | . | TRBV20-1 | SASGRGGRVLD
TRBJ2-5 | . | . | TRBV7-3 | ASSLTPGSQETQY
TRBJ2-7 | . | . | TRBV6-1 | ASSESQASLYEQY
TRBJ2-7 | . | . | TRBV10-1 | ASRRDSDSYEQY
TRBJ2-1 | . | . | TRBV12-3/TRBV12-4 | ASSFVRNEQF
TRBJ2-5 | . | . | TRBV12-3/TRBV12-4 | ASTRHAETQY
TRBJ2-7 | TRBD2 | . | TRBV28 | ASSLTFSGTSYEQY
TRBJ2-1 | . | . | TRBV7-2 | ASSPPDYSYNEQF
TRBJ2-5 | . | . | TRBV3-1/TRBV3-2 | ASSSRTEGRETQY
TRBJ2-7 | TRBD2 | . | TRBV15 | ATSREAAGGFHEQY
TRBJ2-7 | TRBD2 | . | TRBV28 | ASRGGLNEQY
TRBJ2-3 | . | . | TRBV9 | ASSVGEDTQY
TRBJ1-2 | . | . | TRBV29-1 | SVGGGRDGYT
TRBJ1-5 | TRBD1 | . | TRBV29-1 | SVAGQADQPQH
TRBJ1-6 | . | . | TRBV2 | ASSEEGVYSPLH